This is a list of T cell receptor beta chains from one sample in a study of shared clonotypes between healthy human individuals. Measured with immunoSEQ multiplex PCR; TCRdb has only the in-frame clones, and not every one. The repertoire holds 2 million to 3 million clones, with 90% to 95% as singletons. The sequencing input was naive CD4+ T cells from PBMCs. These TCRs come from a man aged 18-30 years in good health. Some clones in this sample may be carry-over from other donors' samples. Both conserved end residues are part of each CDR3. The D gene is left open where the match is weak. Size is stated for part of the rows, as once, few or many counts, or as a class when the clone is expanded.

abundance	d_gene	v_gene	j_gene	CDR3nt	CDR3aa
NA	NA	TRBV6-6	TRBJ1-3	TGTGCCAGCAGCCCCGAGTGGCTCTCTGGAAACACCATATATTTT	CASSPEWLSGNTIYF
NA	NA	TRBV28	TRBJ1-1	TGTGCCAGCAGTCTCCCCTCAGGGAACACTGAAGCTTTCTTT	CASSLPSGNTEAFF
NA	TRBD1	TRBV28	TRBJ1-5	TGTGCCAGCAGTCCTTCGGACAGGGCAGATAATCAGCCCCAGCATTTT	CASSPSDRADNQPQHF
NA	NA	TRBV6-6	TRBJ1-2	TGTGCCAGCAGTCCACGAACATATGGCTACACCTTC	CASSPRTYGYTF
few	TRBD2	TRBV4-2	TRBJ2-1	TGTGCCAGCAGCCAAGATGGGACTAGCGCCTACAATGAGCAGTTCTTC	CASSQDGTSAYNEQFF
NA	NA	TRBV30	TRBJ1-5	TGTGCCTGGAGTCCCGGGGGCTCTCAGCCCCAGCATTTT	CAWSPGGSQPQHF
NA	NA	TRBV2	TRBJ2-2	TGTGCCAGCAGTGCGGGGCCGAACACCGGGGAGCTGTTTTTT	CASSAGPNTGELFF
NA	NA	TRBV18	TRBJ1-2	TGTGCCAGCTCACCACCGAAGGGGCTGGGCTATGGCTACACCTTC	CASSPPKGLGYGYTF
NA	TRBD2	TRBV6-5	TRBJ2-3	TGTGCCATTGGGGCCGGGAGGTTGGTGGATACGCAGTATTTT	CAIGAGRLVDTQYF
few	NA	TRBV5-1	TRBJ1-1	TGCGCCAGCAGCTTGGTATCAGGGAACACTGAAGCTTTCTTT	CASSLVSGNTEAFF
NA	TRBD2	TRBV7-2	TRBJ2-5	TGTGCCAGCAGCTCGCACTCCGGGACTAGCGGCGCGGGGACCCAGTACTTC	CASSSHSGTSGAGTQYF
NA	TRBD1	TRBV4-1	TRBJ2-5	TGCGCCAGCAGCCACCCTCCCGGGACAGGGGGGGCCCAGTACTTC	CASSHPPGTGGAQYF
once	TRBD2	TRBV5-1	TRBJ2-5	TGCGCCAGCAGCCCGACTAGCGGGAGGGCCCGGGAGACCCAGTACTTC	CASSPTSGRARETQYF
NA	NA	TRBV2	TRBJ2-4	TGTGCCAGCAGTCCGGGGACGACGAACATTCAGTACTTC	CASSPGTTNIQYF
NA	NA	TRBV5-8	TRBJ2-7	TGTGCCAGCAGCTTGGACCACGAGCAGTACTTC	CASSLDHEQYF
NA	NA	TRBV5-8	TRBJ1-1	TGTGCCAGCAGCTTAGTAGGGTATAACACTGAAGCTTTCTTT	CASSLVGYNTEAFF
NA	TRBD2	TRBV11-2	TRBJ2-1	TGTGCCAGCAGCGGGGGACTAGCGGGAGTAAATGAGCAGTTCTTC	CASSGGLAGVNEQFF
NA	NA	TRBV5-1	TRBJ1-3	TGCGCCAGCAGCCCGGAGGGTCCGCCCACGGCAAACACCATATATTTT	CASSPEGPPTANTIYF
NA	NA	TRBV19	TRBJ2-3	TGTGCCAGTAGTATTCGCACAGATACGCAGTATTTT	CASSIRTDTQYF
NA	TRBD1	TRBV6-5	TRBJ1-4	TGTGCCAGCAGTGGGACAGGGGGCAGGGAAAAACTGTTTTTT	CASSGTGGREKLFF
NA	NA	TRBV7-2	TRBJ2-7	TGTGCCAGCAGCTTAGCGGGTGGAGGGTCCGAGCAGTACTTC	CASSLAGGGSEQYF
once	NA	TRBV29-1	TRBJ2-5	TGCAGCGCTGACAAACGGAGAGAGACCCAGTACTTC	CSADKRRETQYF
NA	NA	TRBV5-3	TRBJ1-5	TGTGCCAGAAGCTTGGTAGGTGCCCAGCCCCAGCATTTT	CARSLVGAQPQHF
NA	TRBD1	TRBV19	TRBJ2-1	TGTGCCAGTAGTCAAACAGGGGCTGGTGAGCAGTTCTTC	CASSQTGAGEQFF
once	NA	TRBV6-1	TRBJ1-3	TGTGCCAGCAGTGAACCAGGGACCTCTGGAAACACCATATATTTT	CASSEPGTSGNTIYF
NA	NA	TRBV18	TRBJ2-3	TGTGCCAGCTCATATGCAGATACGCAGTATTTT	CASSYADTQYF
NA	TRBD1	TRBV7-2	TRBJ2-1	TGTGCCAGCAGCTTATATCAGGCGAACAGGGGGCTAAATGAGCAGTTCTTC	CASSLYQANRGLNEQFF
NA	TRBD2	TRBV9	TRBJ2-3	TGTGCCAGCAGCCCACCCGAACTAGCGGGCACAGATACGCAGTATTTT	CASSPPELAGTDTQYF
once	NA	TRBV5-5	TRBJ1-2	TGTGCCAGCAGCTTGGTGCAGGGCGAATATGGCTACACCTTC	CASSLVQGEYGYTF